This TCR beta chain was sequenced in a study of blood T cells in healthy people across ages. The use of a sample-barcoded 5' primer and a J-beta primer mix characterized a second PCR of 7 to 11 cycles. TCRdb used MiXCR to reprocess the 5' RACE reads, holding one entry per CDR3 protein. The data show approximately 820,000 distinct CDR3 sequences, about 42% seen once. Germline CDR1 reads SGHRS; CDR2 reads YFSETQ. This CDR3 region has 13 residues. This clonotype has a handful of counts. This receptor was obtained from a man aged 55 to 69 in good health. The material sequenced was blood. The V call is TRBV5-1, the J call TRBJ2-7, with D tentatively TRBD1 (6 bases). The J call may be faulty, since TRBJ2-5 better matches the DNA end. In DNA form, the CDR3 reads TGCGCCAGCAGCTTGACAGACAGGGAGACCCAGTACTTC. Its protein product is CASSLTDRETQYF.